The T cell receptor beta chain under discussion was sequenced for a study of blood T cell repertoires in COVID-19. On the study more broadly: PBMCs, B-cell-depleted T cells, or T cells provided the cDNA or gDNA that made up the material.

V gave up 4 bases and J gave up 4 bases; unmatched junction bases: 4. In germline, CDR1 is SGHAT, CDR2 FQNNGV. This CDR3 has 15 residues. Sequencing used immunoSEQ multiplex PCR; TCRdb keeps in-frame clones, though not all of them. The sample carries about 130,000 clones, approximately 87% recorded once. The specimen sequenced was peripheral blood. The source is a human donor in a cohort sampled during active COVID-19. V usage is TRBV11-2 and J usage is TRBJ1-6, with 7 bases lining up with TRBD1. In DNA form, the CDR3 reads TGTGCCAGCAGCTCCGGACAGGCTTATAATTCACCCCTCCACTTT. Its translation: CASSSGQAYNSPLHF.